The 4 T cell receptor beta chains listed next were all sequenced from one sample in a study of OX40 agonist ivuxolimab in advanced cancers. The assay was immunoSEQ multiplex PCR, and TCRdb's table has in-frame clones only and misses some. Altogether over 60,000 clones are present, roughly 88% being singletons, with the ten largest covering roughly 0.9%. The material sequenced was CD4+ or CD8+ T cells sorted from blood, taken in a trial of the OX40 agonist ivuxolimab. These receptors were collected from an adult with an advanced solid tumor such as melanoma, head and neck, liver or kidney cancer.

This clone appeared a single time. The V and J genes are TRBV9 and TRBJ2-2, with 8 bases matching TRBD2. The CDR3 has 16 amino acids. The trim removed 3 bases at V and 0 bases at J, leaving 4 bases unmatched. Per the germline V gene, CDR1 is SGDLS and CDR2 is YYNGEE. For the CDR3, the DNA is TGTGCCAGCAGCGCATCCGGGGGGGCGAACACCGGGGAGCTGTTTTTT. It translates to CASSASGGANTGELFF.

To note about this clone: One junction end disagrees with the germline gene, perhaps due to a read error. The genes are TRBV25-1 and TRBJ1-2, with D hard to call. The CDR3 totals 14 residues. Germline V gene data show CDR1 as MGHDK and CDR2 as SYGVNS. CDR3 sequence: CASSESGANYGHTF. DNA of the CDR3: TGTGCCAGCAGTGAATCAGGAGCTAACTATGGCCACACCTTC.

The chain recombines TRBV18 with TRBJ1-6; 8 bases map to TRBD1. Per germline, CDR1 KGHSH and CDR2 LQKENI. The CDR3 extends over 19 amino acids. With 2 bases clipped from V and 8 bases from J, the junction kept 17 bases outside the gene matches. CDR3 amino acids: CASSPFIGRQGFSHSPLHF. For the CDR3, the DNA is TGTGCCAGCTCACCATTCATTGGTCGACAGGGGTTTTCGCATTCACCCCTCCACTTT.

The chain couples TRBV19 to TRBJ2-2; 9 nucleotides match TRBD2. The CDR3 spans 15 residues. Germline V CDR1 and CDR2: LNHDA, SQIVND (reference sequence). V shed 10 bases, J shed 6 bases, and the junction held 12 bases outside the gene matches. Here the CDR3 DNA reads TGTGCCACCTCTACGCGGGGGGGGCCAGCCGGGGAGCTGTTTTTT. It specifies CATSTRGGPAGELFF.